Below are 31 T cell receptor beta chains sequenced from a single sample in a study of CD8+ T cells in alopecia areata. RNA was extracted and reverse transcribed into cDNA as the sequencing template. Here immunoSEQ multiplex PCR was the method, and the copy in TCRdb shows in-frame clones only, minus some. The sample has under 250,000 clones; just over 55% are singletons. The sample was CD8+ T cells sorted from blood. These receptors were taken from a human donor in good health.

This rearrangement joins TRBV5-6 to TRBJ2-3; D unclear. The germline V and J ends were trimmed by 7 bases and 1 base, with 7 bases remaining between them. Germline V gene data show CDR1 as SGHDT and CDR2 as YYEEEE. CDR3 length: 12 residues. The CDR3 DNA sequence: TGTGCCAGCGCCCTGGGCACAGATACGCAGTATTTT. The encoded protein is CASALGTDTQYF.

The chain joins TRBV25-1 to TRBJ2-1, with D perhaps TRBD1 (6 bases). The CDR3 has 14 amino acids. The germline V and J ends were trimmed by 4 bases and 2 bases, with 9 bases remaining between them. Per germline, CDR1 MGHDK and CDR2 SYGVNS. CDR3 region: CASSARGTYNEQFF. The CDR3 DNA sequence: TGTGCCAGCAGTGCCAGGGGTACCTACAATGAGCAGTTCTTC.

This chain uses TRBV4-1 with TRBJ1-1; maybe TRBD1 (5 bases). The V gene lost 0 bases and the J gene lost 0 bases, with 14 bases spanning the gap. The CDR3 covers 17 residues. Per germline, CDR1 MGHRA and CDR2 YSYEKL. This chain's CDR3 is CASSQDLQSGMNTEAFF. Here the CDR3 DNA reads TGCGCCAGCAGCCAAGATCTCCAGTCAGGGATGAACACTGAAGCTTTCTTT.

This clone has a handful of counts. The chain carries TRBV30 and TRBJ1-3; D ambiguous. The CDR3 is made up of 13 amino acids. V gave up 7 bases and J gave up 1 base, with 11 bases separating them. Germline V gives CDR1 GTSNPN, CDR2 SVGIG (reference sequence). The DNA for the CDR3 is TGTGCCTCCCGAGACCCTTCTGGAAACACCATATATTTT. Its protein product is CASRDPSGNTIYF.

The rearrangement joins TRBV4-2 to TRBJ2-4, with 9 bases fitting TRBD2. The trim removed 3 bases at V and 10 bases at J, leaving 13 bases unmatched. This CDR3 comprises 16 residues. Germline CDR1 reads LGHNA; CDR2 reads YNFKEQ. The CDR3 here is CASSQAVLAGNKIQYF. As DNA, the CDR3 is TGTGCCAGCAGCCAGGCGGTTCTAGCGGGGAATAAAATTCAGTACTTC.

This clone was observed a handful of times. J is TRBJ2-1 and V is TRBV15; D may be TRBD2 (5 bases). Looked up from germline, CDR1 is LNHNV and CDR2 is YYDKDF (reference sequence). The V gene lost 1 base and the J gene lost 5 bases, with 9 bases spanning the gap. The CDR3 runs 14 residues. The CDR3 loop is CATSRGTGDNEQFF. The DNA for the CDR3 is TGTGCCACCAGCAGAGGTACCGGGGACAATGAGCAGTTCTTC. Full variable domain (rest looked up from reference TRBV15 and TRBJ2-1): DAMVIQNPRYQVTQFGKPVTLSCSQTLNHNVMYWYQQKSSQAPKLLFHYYDKDFNNEADTPDNFQSRRPNTSFCFLDIRSPGLGDTAMYLCATSRGTGDNEQFFGPGTRLTVL.

The chain recombines TRBV9 with TRBJ2-7; tentative D call: TRBD1 (6 bases). Trimming pared 2 bases from V and 3 bases from J, leaving 9 bases between. This CDR3 spans 13 amino acids. Per germline, CDR1 SGDLS and CDR2 YYNGEE. The CDR3 spells CASSVGALYEQYF. DNA of the CDR3: TGTGCCAGCAGCGTGGGGGCCCTCTACGAGCAGTACTTC.

This chain connects TRBV6-1 to TRBJ2-2, with D perhaps assigned TRBD1 or TRBD2 (5 bases each). Germline values: CDR1 MNHNS, CDR2 SASEGT. The CDR3 runs to 16 residues. V was cut by 2 bases and J by 4 bases, with 14 bases left in between. The CDR3 reads CASSEFMAGSTGELFF. The CDR3 region has the DNA TGTGCCAGCAGTGAATTCATGGCAGGGAGCACCGGGGAGCTGTTTTTT.

This clone was found once. The rearrangement links TRBV15 to TRBJ1-5; D is perhaps TRBD1 (6 bases). Trimming cost V 5 bases and J 4 bases, with 18 bases left between them. Germline lookup yields CDR1 LNHNV and CDR2 YYDKDF (reference sequence). There are 16 residues in the CDR3. The CDR3 DNA sequence: TGTGCCACCAGCTATTATCGGGACAACGGTAATCAGCCCCAGCATTTT. It translates to CATSYYRDNGNQPQHF. Combining the CDR3 with reference TRBV15 and TRBJ1-5 gives the whole variable domain DAMVIQNPRYQVTQFGKPVTLSCSQTLNHNVMYWYQQKSSQAPKLLFHYYDKDFNNEADTPDNFQSRRPNTSFCFLDIRSPGLGDTAMYLCATSYYRDNGNQPQHFGDGTRLSIL.

The chain employs TRBV5-1 and TRBJ2-3, with TRBD1 identical over 8 bases. The CDR3 runs to 15 residues. Losses at the gene ends were 4 bases for V and 4 bases for J; bases not matched to a gene: 8. From germline, CDR1 is SGHRS and CDR2 YFSETQ. This CDR3 reads CASSATGGPPDTQYF. Here the CDR3 DNA reads TGCGCCAGCAGCGCCACAGGGGGGCCCCCAGATACGCAGTATTTT.

The rearrangement links TRBV9 to TRBJ1-1; D not certain. The V end lost 4 bases, the J end lost 11 bases, and 21 bases lay between the germline ends. Germline loops: CDR1 SGDLS, CDR2 YYNGEE. CDR3 size: 14 residues. The CDR3: CASSTRERHSEAFF. DNA for the CDR3: TGTGCCAGCAGCACCCGGGAGAGGCACTCCGAGGCTTTCTTT.

The chain uses TRBV2 and TRBJ2-5, with 8 nucleotides matching TRBD2. The CDR3 spans 17 residues. The germline V gene encodes CDR1 SNHLY and CDR2 FYNNEI. Trimming cost V 7 bases and J 5 bases; bases outside gene matches: 18. CDR3 coding DNA: TGTGCCAGCAAACCGAACCTCCCGCCAGCGGGGGACGAGACCCAGTACTTC. Its translation is CASKPNLPPAGDETQYF.

The J gene is TRBJ1-2, the V gene TRBV30; 7 positions agree with TRBD1. The ends lost 4 bases at V and 0 bases at J; junction bases unmatched: 5. The CDR3 runs to 14 residues. Germline V CDR1 and CDR2: GTSNPN, SVGIG (reference sequence). The CDR3: CAWKDRLSNYGYTF. CDR3 DNA sequence: TGTGCCTGGAAGGACAGGCTCTCTAACTATGGCTACACCTTC.

This clone was recorded a few times. The chain links TRBV27 to TRBJ2-5, with 13 bases fitting TRBD2. CDR1 is MNHEY, CDR2 SMNVEV, per germline (reference sequence). The CDR3 sequence is 16 residues long. Unmatched junction bases numbered 9, after V lost 6 bases and J lost 5 bases. This chain's CDR3 is CASRALAGGPRETQYF. CDR3 bases: TGTGCCAGCAGGGCACTAGCGGGGGGGCCTCGGGAGACCCAGTACTTC.

The chain joins TRBV28 to TRBJ2-1; no clear D. Trimming took off 3 bases at V and 10 bases at J, with 10 bases between the two ends. The CDR3 is 12 amino acids. Germline assignment: CDR1 MDHEN and CDR2 SYDVKM. The CDR3 nucleotides read TGTGCCAGCAGTTTCAACATGAAAGAGCAGTTCTTC. Translation: CASSFNMKEQFF.

In its sample, this clone was seen many times. The gene calls are TRBV19 and TRBJ2-4; no clear D. This CDR3 comprises 15 residues. Germline CDR1 reads LNHDA; CDR2 reads SQIVND (reference sequence). With 3 bases removed from V and 1 base from J, the gap between germline ends came to 10 bases. The DNA of the CDR3 is TGTGCCAGTAGTATCGGCAGGCTGGCCAAAAACATTCAGTACTTC. Amino acid sequence: CASSIGRLAKNIQYF.

This clone was seen repeatedly, ten times or more. V and J are TRBV10-3 and TRBJ1-1; a possible D gene is TRBD1 (6 bases). The CDR3 spans 15 residues. V lost 11 bases to trimming and J lost 0 bases, with 19 bases between them. The V gene's germline CDR1 is ENHRY and CDR2 SYGVKD. The CDR3 nucleotides are TGTGCCTCAGACCTTGGGGGGCGGGTGAACACTGAAGCTTTCTTT. This encodes CASDLGGRVNTEAFF.

The chain combines TRBV18 with TRBJ2-7, with D unresolved. This CDR3 is 18 amino acids long. Germline values: CDR1 KGHSH, CDR2 LQKENI. V was cut by 0 bases and J by 3 bases, with 21 bases left in between. The CDR3 reads CASSPPEAVSATVYEQYF. In nucleotides, the CDR3 is TGTGCCAGCTCACCACCTGAGGCAGTCTCTGCAACTGTCTACGAGCAGTACTTC.

V is TRBV27 and J is TRBJ2-7, with 9 bases aligning to TRBD1. The trim removed 7 bases at V and 3 bases at J, leaving 7 bases unmatched. From germline, CDR1 is MNHEY and CDR2 SMNVEV (reference sequence). The CDR3 extends over 14 amino acids. The CDR3 region has the DNA TGTGCCAGCACCCCCGGGACAGGGAGCTACGAGCAGTACTTC. This codes for CASTPGTGSYEQYF.

The chain links TRBV5-6 to TRBJ2-1; D is uncertain. V was cut by 4 bases and J by 6 bases, with 8 bases left in between. Looked up from germline, CDR1 is SGHDT and CDR2 is YYEEEE. The CDR3 has 12 residues. The CDR3: CASSNGPNEQFF. The CDR3 DNA is TGTGCCAGCAGCAATGGGCCCAATGAGCAGTTCTTC. Together with reference TRBV5-6 and TRBJ2-1, the CDR3 gives the full variable domain: DAGVTQSPTHLIKTRGQQVTLRCSPKSGHDTVSWYQQALGQGPQFIFQYYEEEERQRGNFPDRFSGHQFPNYSSELNVNALLLGDSALYLCASSNGPNEQFFGPGTRLTVL.

The chain links TRBV29-1 to TRBJ2-7, with D possibly matching TRBD1 (6 bases). Per the germline V gene, CDR1 is SQVTM and CDR2 is ANQGSEA. The CDR3 is made up of 13 amino acids. V was pared by 3 bases and J by 0 bases, with 9 bases between. The CDR3 DNA is TGCAGCGTTGACTCAGGGGACTCCTACGAGCAGTACTTC. Protein sequence: CSVDSGDSYEQYF.

The chain employs TRBV9 and TRBJ2-3; D possibly corresponds to TRBD1 (6 bases). Trimming removed 4 bases at V and 2 bases at J, with 11 bases between. This CDR3 region has 14 residues. CDR1 is SGDLS and CDR2 is YYNGEE in the germline V gene. Written as DNA, the CDR3 is TGTGCCAGCAGCCTAACAGGGTCCACAGATACGCAGTATTTT. Its translation: CASSLTGSTDTQYF.

This CDR3 is CASSPQGGQPQHF. As DNA, the CDR3 is TGTGCCAGCAGCCCGCAGGGGGGCCAGCCCCAGCATTTT. The rearrangement uses TRBV6-5 and TRBJ1-5, with 7 bases that match TRBD1. The CDR3 covers 13 residues. Losses at the gene ends were 6 bases for V and 7 bases for J; bases not matched to a gene: 6. In germline, CDR1 is MNHEY, CDR2 SVGAGI.

This clone was recorded many times. The chain carries TRBV6-1 and TRBJ2-3, with 12 bases aligning to TRBD2. Germline V gene lookup returns CDR1 MNHNS and CDR2 SASEGT. This CDR3 comprises 15 residues. V shed 6 bases and J 4 bases; nucleotides not matched to a gene: 5. In DNA form, the CDR3 reads TGTGCCAGCAGCGCGACTAGCGGGGGCGCAGATACGCAGTATTTT. The encoded protein is CASSATSGGADTQYF.

This clone was recorded a few times. One junction end disagrees with the germline gene, perhaps due to a read error. This sequence joins TRBV7-9 and TRBJ2-7; D gene uncertain. The CDR3 runs to 11 residues. CDR1 SEHNR and CDR2 FQNEAQ come from the germline V gene (reference sequence). CDR3: CASSTDAIRRF. CDR3 nucleotide sequence: TGTGCCAGCAGCACGGACGCGATACGGAGATTC.

This chain uses TRBV6-5 with TRBJ2-1, with 10 bases matching TRBD2. V was clipped by 0 bases and J by 7 bases; unmatched bases: 3. Per the germline V gene, CDR1 is MNHEY and CDR2 is SVGAGI. CDR3 length: 15 residues. CDR3 protein: CASSYSISGGNEQFF. The CDR3 DNA follows: TGTGCCAGCAGTTACTCAATTAGCGGGGGGAATGAGCAGTTCTTC.

This clone was counted between two and nine times. This CDR3 reads CASSLDNVIEQFF. The CDR3 nucleotides read TGTGCCAGCAGCTTGGACAACGTTATTGAGCAGTTCTTC. The gene calls are TRBV5-6 and TRBJ2-1; D is unresolved. Germline loops: CDR1 SGHDT, CDR2 YYEEEE. V was shortened by 0 bases and J by 9 bases, with 10 bases between the two germline ends. The CDR3 spans 13 residues.

The chain employs TRBV9 and TRBJ1-2; D possibly corresponds to TRBD1 (6 bases). Germline loops: CDR1 SGDLS, CDR2 YYNGEE. The CDR3 covers 15 residues. The V end was cut by 3 bases, the J end by 6 bases, with 18 bases between. Here the CDR3 reads CASSAGLTGGNGYTF. The CDR3 DNA sequence: TGTGCCAGCAGCGCCGGATTGACAGGCGGGAATGGCTACACCTTC.

This chain joins TRBV29-1 and TRBJ1-3; D not resolved. V was clipped by 6 bases and J by 0 bases, with 12 bases between them. The CDR3 runs to 14 residues. The germline gives CDR1 SQVTM, CDR2 ANQGSEA. This CDR3 is CSVFSSVSGNTIYF. CDR3 nucleotides: TGCAGCGTCTTCTCGAGCGTCTCTGGAAACACCATATATTTT.

The chain recombines TRBV29-1 with TRBJ2-1; weak D call: TRBD2 (5 bases). This CDR3 has 11 residues. Trimming took 3 bases from V and 9 from J, leaving 9 bases between them. Germline CDR1 and CDR2: SQVTM and ANQGSEA. DNA of the CDR3: TGCAGCGTTGAGTCCCGGGGTGAGCAGTTCTTC. This codes for CSVESRGEQFF.

V usage is TRBV23-1 and J usage is TRBJ1-5; possible D gene TRBD1, 6 bases. Being an ORF, TRBV23-1 has a function that is uncertain. V lost 3 bases and J lost 5, with 17 bases in between. The CDR3 covers 16 residues. CDR3 DNA sequence: TGCGCCAGCAGTCAGGCGTCGTTCAGGGGATATCAGCCCCAGCATTTT. Its protein is CASSQASFRGYQPQHF.